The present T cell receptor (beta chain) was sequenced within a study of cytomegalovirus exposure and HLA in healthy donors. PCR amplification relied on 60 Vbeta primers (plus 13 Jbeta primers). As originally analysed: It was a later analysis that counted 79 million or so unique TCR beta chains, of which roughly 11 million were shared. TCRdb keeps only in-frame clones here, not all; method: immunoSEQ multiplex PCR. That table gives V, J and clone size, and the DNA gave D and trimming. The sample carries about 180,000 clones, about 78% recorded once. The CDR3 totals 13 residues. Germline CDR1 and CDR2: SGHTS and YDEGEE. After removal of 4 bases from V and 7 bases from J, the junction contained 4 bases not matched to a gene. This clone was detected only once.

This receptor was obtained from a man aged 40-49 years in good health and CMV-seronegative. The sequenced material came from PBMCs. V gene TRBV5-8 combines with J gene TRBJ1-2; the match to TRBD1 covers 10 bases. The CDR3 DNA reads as TGTGCCAGCAGCCATGACAGGGGGCTTGGCTACACCTTC. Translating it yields CASSHDRGLGYTF.